Presented here are 32 T cell receptor beta chains from one specimen sequenced in a study of early T cells in non-severe SARS-CoV-2 infection. TCRdb recomputed calls from the 5' RACE reads with MiXCR, one row per CDR3 protein. The data contain 35,000 to 55,000 distinct CDR3 sequences, approximately 6.1% of them seen just once; the ten biggest clones take up 20% to 25%. This specimen was whole blood, taken at baseline. These receptors all stem from an adult who was a healthcare worker with PCR-confirmed SARS-CoV-2 infection or an uninfected control (not recorded which).

The sample holds many counts of this clonotype. The J gene is TRBJ1-3, the V gene TRBV5-1; D not certain. Between the trimmed V and J ends, which lost 6 bases and 0 bases, there was a span of 7 bases. This CDR3 spans 13 amino acids. Germline CDR1 reads SGHRS; CDR2 reads YFSETQ. The DNA for the CDR3 is TGCGCCAGCATCTCCGACTCTGGAAACACCATATATTTT. Translated, it gives CASISDSGNTIYF. The full variable domain, with the rest looked up from reference TRBV5-1 and TRBJ1-3, is KAGVTQTPRYLIKTRGQQVTLSCSPISGHRSVSWYQQTPGQGLQFLFEYFSETQRNKGNFPGRFSGRQFSNSRSEMNVSTLELGDSALYLCASISDSGNTIYFGEGSWLTVV.

The chain uses TRBV20-1 and TRBJ2-3, with 13 positions matching TRBD2. Germline V gives CDR1 DFQATT, CDR2 SNEGSKA (reference sequence). The CDR3 loop spans 17 amino acids. The V gene end was trimmed by 4 bases and the J gene end by 6 bases; junction bases not matched to a gene: 13. The CDR3 loop is CSATPLQTSGGLDTQYF. The CDR3 coding sequence is TGCAGTGCTACCCCACTCCAGACTAGCGGGGGGTTGGATACGCAGTATTTT.

This clonotype was seen at least ten times. The chain carries TRBV5-1 and TRBJ2-7; 7 bases fit TRBD2. The CDR3 is 14 amino acids. Germline CDR1 is SGHRS and CDR2 is YFSETQ. Losses at the gene ends were 3 bases for V and 6 bases for J; bases not matched to a gene: 9. CDR3 sequence: CASSSSGVRGEQYF. The CDR3 DNA reads TGCGCCAGCAGCTCGAGCGGGGTTCGGGGCGAGCAGTACTTC.

In its sample, this clonotype was seen many times. This chain uses TRBV6-5 with TRBJ1-3, with a possible D match to TRBD1 (5 bases). The germline V gene encodes CDR1 MNHEY and CDR2 SVGAGI. V was cut by 0 bases and J by 1 base, with 7 bases left in between. This CDR3 has 15 residues. The CDR3 sequence is CASSYSKGSGNTIYF. The CDR3 coding sequence is TGTGCCAGCAGTTACTCGAAGGGGTCTGGAAACACCATATATTTT.

This clonotype occurred a few times. This chain uses TRBV29-1 with TRBJ2-2, with TRBD1 matching 9 bases. J lost 5 bases, V lost 6 bases, and 13 bases had no gene match. The CDR3 sequence is 16 residues long. Looked up from germline, CDR1 is SQVTM and CDR2 is ANQGSEA. CDR3 protein: CSVKETGGALTGELFF. The CDR3 bases are TGCAGCGTGAAAGAAACAGGGGGCGCGCTGACCGGGGAGCTGTTTTTT.

This clonotype was seen repeatedly, ten times or more. CDR3 region: CSARDPAPQGSNQPQHF. CDR3 DNA sequence: TGCAGTGCTAGAGACCCAGCCCCTCAGGGTAGCAATCAGCCCCAGCATTTT. The chain recombines TRBV20-1 with TRBJ1-5; possibly TRBD1 for D (5 bases). V lost 0 bases and J 0 bases, leaving 15 bases between the germline ends. There are 17 residues in the CDR3. Germline CDR1 DFQATT, CDR2 SNEGSKA (reference sequence).

V usage is TRBV3-2 and J usage is TRBJ2-1; the D call in the table, TRBD2, was not verified against the DNA. TRBV3-2 is marked as a pseudogene. The CDR3 loop spans 15 amino acids. This CDR3 reads CVRLSGGGVVNEQFF. For the CDR3, the DNA is TGTGTCAGACTTAGCGGGGGGGGTGTGGTCAATGAGCAGTTCTTC.

This clonotype was observed at least ten times. This sequence joins TRBV7-2 and TRBJ2-3; the D gene is possibly TRBD1 (6 bases). Germline CDR1 SGHTA, CDR2 FQGNSA. Trimming removed 2 bases at V and 2 bases at J, with 11 bases between. The CDR3 has 15 amino acids. The CDR3 DNA sequence: TGTGCCAGCAGCTTATTGGGGGCATTCACAGATACGCAGTATTTT. Translation gives CASSLLGAFTDTQYF.

This clonotype showed up many times. This chain uses TRBV5-1 with TRBJ2-3; 8 bases map to TRBD1. V lost 6 bases and J lost 1; bases outside the gene matches: 16. This CDR3 contains 18 residues. In germline, CDR1 is SGHRS, CDR2 YFSETQ. The CDR3 is CASTPRMLQGDRTDTQYF. CDR3 DNA: TGCGCCAGCACCCCGAGGATGCTACAGGGGGACCGCACAGATACGCAGTATTTT.

This clonotype was counted ten times or more. The J gene is TRBJ2-5, the V gene TRBV7-9, with a possible D match to TRBD2 (7 bases). Trimming took 0 bases from V and 9 from J, leaving 17 bases between them. Germline-derived CDR1 and CDR2 are SEHNR and FQNEAQ (reference sequence). The CDR3 consists of 15 residues. This CDR3 is CASSLAAPKGGAQYF. The CDR3 DNA sequence: TGTGCCAGCAGCTTAGCGGCACCAAAGGGGGGGGCCCAGTACTTC.

The V gene is TRBV19, the J gene TRBJ2-5, with TRBD2 as a possible D gene (6 bases). The V gene lost 5 bases and the J gene lost 5 bases, with 9 bases spanning the gap. The CDR3 runs 12 residues. Germline CDR1 is LNHDA and CDR2 is SQIVND (reference sequence). This chain's CDR3 is CASSRGMETQYF. DNA of the CDR3: TGTGCCAGTAGTCGGGGGATGGAGACCCAGTACTTC.

The gene calls are TRBV29-1 and TRBJ2-5; D not certain. This CDR3 region has 12 residues. The germline gives CDR1 SQVTM, CDR2 ANQGSEA. Trimming stripped 2 bases from V and 3 bases from J, with 7 bases between. The DNA for the CDR3 is TGCAGCGTTGAACGATTTAAAGAGACCCAGTACTTC. Protein sequence: CSVERFKETQYF.

This clonotype showed up many times. The rearrangement joins TRBV19 to TRBJ2-7; the D gene is possibly TRBD1 (6 bases). V shed 6 bases and J shed 3 bases, with 21 bases lying between them. This CDR3 region has 16 residues. CDR1 and CDR2 (germline): LNHDA, SQIVND (reference sequence). Here the CDR3 DNA reads TGTGCCAGTAGATCAACCACAGGGAGTTGGGACTACGAGCAGTACTTC. This encodes CASRSTTGSWDYEQYF.

This clonotype was detected many times. This rearrangement joins TRBV7-9 to TRBJ2-1; TRBD2 matches at 11 bases. This CDR3 comprises 15 residues. Germline CDR1 and CDR2: SEHNR and FQNEAQ (reference sequence). J was trimmed by 14 bases and V by 7 bases; bases with no gene match: 16. The CDR3 bases are TGTGCCAGCACCAAGATTAGCGGGGGGGCCTATGAAGAGTTCTTC. Translating gives CASTKISGGAYEEFF.

The J gene is TRBJ1-2, the V gene TRBV3-1; 7 bases map to TRBD1. Germline CDR1 and CDR2: LGHDT and YNNKEL (reference sequence). V shed 6 bases, J shed 2 bases, and the junction held 3 bases outside the gene matches. CDR3 size: 13 residues. In DNA, the CDR3 is TGTGCCAGCAGAGGGACAGACAACTATGGCTACACCTTC. This translates into CASRGTDNYGYTF.

This clonotype was seen a few times. The chain joins TRBV9 to TRBJ2-5, with no clear D. V lost 0 bases and J lost 1, with 13 bases in between. Germline CDR1 reads SGDLS; CDR2 reads YYNGEE. The CDR3 runs 16 residues. Here the CDR3 DNA reads TGTGCCAGCAGCGTAGCGGTCGGTGGCGGCCAAGAGACCCAGTACTTC. Amino acid sequence: CASSVAVGGGQETQYF.

This clonotype came up many times. The chain is built from TRBV7-9 and TRBJ1-4; TRBD1 matches at 9 bases. CDR1 and CDR2 (germline): SEHNR, FQNEAQ (reference sequence). CDR3 size: 14 residues. After removal of 4 bases from V and 7 bases from J, the junction contained 4 bases not matched to a gene. The CDR3 DNA reads as TGTGCCAGCAGCTGGGACAGGGAGGGTGAAAAACTGTTTTTT. Residues: CASSWDREGEKLFF.

The chain employs TRBV5-8 and TRBJ2-1; 8 nucleotides match TRBD2. The CDR3 is made up of 17 amino acids. Germline values: CDR1 SGHTS, CDR2 YDEGEE. V trimming: 7 bases; J trimming: 3 bases; junction bases outside the gene matches: 15. CDR3 sequence: CASATPPGGGYYNEQFF. For the CDR3, the DNA is TGTGCCAGCGCCACCCCCCCGGGGGGGGGATACTACAATGAGCAGTTCTTC.

This sequence joins TRBV24-1 and TRBJ2-4; 7 nucleotides agree with TRBD1. CDR3 length: 13 residues. Per the germline V gene, CDR1 is KGHDR and CDR2 is SFDVKD. V lost 12 bases and J lost 7; bases outside the gene matches: 11. In nucleotides, the CDR3 is TGTGCCCCCGCCAGGGGGAGAGGGAACATTCAGTACTTC. This sequence encodes CAPARGRGNIQYF.

The chain links TRBV7-8 to TRBJ2-7; D may be TRBD1 or TRBD2 (5 bases each). The CDR3 totals 14 residues. Deletions cut 1 base from V and 2 bases from J, with 9 bases between. Germline assignment: CDR1 SGHVS and CDR2 FQNEAQ. This CDR3 reads CASSLGDGTYEQYF. The CDR3 DNA reads TGTGCCAGCAGCTTAGGGGACGGCACCTACGAGCAGTACTTC.

The CDR3 nucleotides read TGTGCCACCAGCAAGAGCCGATCCGGGGGAAGGACAGATACGCAGTATTTT. Translating it yields CATSKSRSGGRTDTQYF. The chain uses TRBV15 and TRBJ2-3, with D possibly TRBD2 on 6 matching bases. Trimming pared 4 bases from V and 3 bases from J, leaving 20 bases between. The CDR3 is 17 amino acids. Germline CDR1 is LNHNV and CDR2 is YYDKDF (reference sequence). Looking up the rest from reference TRBV15 and TRBJ2-3 gives the full variable domain: DAMVIQNPRYQVTQFGKPVTLSCSQTLNHNVMYWYQQKSSQAPKLLFHYYDKDFNNEADTPDNFQSRRPNTSFCFLDIRSPGLGDTAMYLCATSKSRSGGRTDTQYFGPGTRLTVL.

This chain connects TRBV18 to TRBJ2-5; D call uncertain. Deletions cut 2 bases from V and 0 bases from J, with 4 bases between. The germline gives CDR1 KGHSH, CDR2 LQKENI. The CDR3 contains 13 residues. The CDR3 DNA follows: TGTGCCAGCTCACCAAACTACCAAGAGACCCAGTACTTC. Amino acid sequence: CASSPNYQETQYF.

This chain connects TRBV20-1 to TRBJ1-2; D is uncertain. CDR1 and CDR2 (germline): DFQATT, SNEGSKA (reference sequence). This CDR3 spans 12 amino acids. The germline V and J ends were trimmed by 4 bases and 7 bases, with 13 bases remaining between them. For the CDR3, the DNA is TGCAGTGCTAAAGAGGGAGTGAGTGGCTACACCTTC. Translation: CSAKEGVSGYTF.

This clonotype was counted a few times. J is TRBJ1-6 and V is TRBV6-1; 7 bases match TRBD1. V trimming: 8 bases; J trimming: 5 bases; junction bases outside the gene matches: 3. In germline, CDR1 is MNHNS, CDR2 SASEGT. The CDR3 spans 13 residues. This CDR3 is CASRDRHNSPLHF. The CDR3 bases are TGTGCCAGCCGGGACAGACATAATTCACCCCTCCACTTT.

The J gene is TRBJ1-1, the V gene TRBV7-2, with D tentatively TRBD1 (5 bases). The V gene lost 4 bases and the J gene lost 6 bases, with 12 bases spanning the gap. The germline V gene encodes CDR1 SGHTA and CDR2 FQGNSA. CDR3 length equals 13 residues. CDR3 in DNA: TGTGCCAGCAGCTCAATGGGGGGAGCTGAAGCTTTCTTT. It specifies CASSSMGGAEAFF.

This clonotype was seen ten or more times. This chain uses TRBV12-3 or TRBV12-4 with TRBJ2-3, with D possibly being TRBD1 (6 bases). V lost 4 bases and J lost 1, with 9 bases in between. CDR3 length: 14 amino acids. This CDR3 is CASSSDRRTDTQYF. DNA of the CDR3: TGTGCCAGCAGTTCCGACAGGCGCACAGATACGCAGTATTTT.

The sample holds a few counts of this clonotype. The chain combines TRBV9 with TRBJ2-1, with 10 bases matching TRBD2. The CDR3 loop spans 16 amino acids. Trimming cost V 3 bases and J 4 bases; bases outside gene matches: 7. CDR1 and CDR2 (germline): SGDLS, YYNGEE. CDR3 loop: CASSGTSGENYNEQFF. The DNA of the CDR3 is TGTGCCAGCAGCGGAACTAGCGGGGAGAATTACAATGAGCAGTTCTTC. Full variable domain (missing parts from reference TRBV9 and TRBJ2-1): DSGVTQTPKHLITATGQRVTLRCSPRSGDLSVYWYQQSLDQGLQFLIQYYNGEERAKGNILERFSAQQFPDLHSELNLSSLELGDSALYFCASSGTSGENYNEQFFGPGTRLTVL.

A few counts support this clonotype. This chain links TRBV12-3 or TRBV12-4 with TRBJ1-4, with D hard to call. Deletions cut 4 bases from V and 8 bases from J, with 11 bases between. The CDR3 consists of 13 residues. Written as DNA, the CDR3 is TGTGCCAGCAGTTCGGGAGCTTGGGAAAAACTGTTTTTT. This translates into CASSSGAWEKLFF.

This clonotype has just a few counts. The rearrangement uses TRBV7-8 and TRBJ2-5; tentative D call: TRBD1 (5 bases). V lost 10 bases to trimming and J lost 7 bases, with 19 bases between them. The germline V gene has CDR1 SGHVS and CDR2 FQNEAQ. This CDR3 has 13 amino acids. CDR3 sequence: CATRQGSLGTQYF. The CDR3 DNA reads TGTGCCACCCGCCAGGGATCCCTGGGGACCCAGTACTTC.

This chain uses TRBV6-5 with TRBJ2-7; weak D call: TRBD2 (7 bases). This CDR3 has 15 amino acids. The germline V gene encodes CDR1 MNHEY and CDR2 SVGAGI. V shed 2 bases and J shed 3 bases, with 14 bases lying between them. CDR3 sequence reads: CASSYVPGGIYEQYF. The CDR3 DNA reads TGTGCCAGCAGTTACGTGCCGGGGGGCATCTACGAGCAGTACTTC.

This clonotype was observed at least ten times. V usage is TRBV5-1 and J usage is TRBJ2-3; D gene ambiguous. The germline CDR1 and CDR2 sequences are SGHRS and YFSETQ. Trimming pared 0 bases from V and 5 bases from J, leaving 1 base between. The CDR3 runs to 11 residues. The CDR3 DNA follows: TGCGCCAGCAGCTTGGAAGATACGCAGTATTTT. It specifies CASSLEDTQYF.

This clonotype was recorded at least ten times. The chain links TRBV6-4 to TRBJ2-1, with 11 bases identical to TRBD2. Germline V gives CDR1 MRHNA, CDR2 SNTAGT. This CDR3 is built from 16 residues. V was pared by 0 bases and J by 9 bases, with 7 bases of the junction left unmatched. The CDR3 reads CASSDSILAGATEQFF. CDR3 in DNA: TGTGCCAGCAGTGACTCGATACTAGCGGGAGCGACTGAGCAGTTCTTC.